This T cell receptor (beta chain) was identified during a study of breast tumors, draining lymph nodes, adjacent tissues. In germline, CDR1 is MNHEY, CDR2 SMNVEV (reference sequence). This CDR3 is built from 15 residues. The junction had 14 bases not matched to a gene; V was cut back by 6 bases and J by 6 bases. Breast cancer patients provided tissue from their axillary draining lymph nodes. TCRdb analysed the multiplex PCR reads with MiXCR anew, one entry per CDR3 protein. Of 200,000 or so distinct CDR3 sequences listed, 30% to 40% were seen once; the top ten hold approximately 4.5%. The source is a female donor with breast cancer. Some clones in this sample may be carry-over from other donors' samples. The chain uses TRBV27 and TRBJ2-7; TRBD2 matches at 7 bases. The sample taken for sequencing was axillary lymph node tissue. The CDR3 sequence is CASSPGGGQLGEQYF. In DNA form, the CDR3 reads TGTGCCAGCAGCCCGGGAGGCGGGCAGCTTGGCGAGCAGTACTTC.